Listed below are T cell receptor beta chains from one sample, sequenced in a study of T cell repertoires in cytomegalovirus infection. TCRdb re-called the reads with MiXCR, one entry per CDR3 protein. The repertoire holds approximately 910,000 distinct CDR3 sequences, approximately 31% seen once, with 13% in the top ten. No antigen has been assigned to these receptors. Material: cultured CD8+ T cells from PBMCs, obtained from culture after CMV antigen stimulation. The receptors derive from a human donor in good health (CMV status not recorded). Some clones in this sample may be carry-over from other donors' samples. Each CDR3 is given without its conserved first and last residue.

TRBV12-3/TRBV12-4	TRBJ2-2	ASSRDRVNLNTGELF
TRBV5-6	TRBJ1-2	ASSLADREDGYT
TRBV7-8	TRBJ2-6	ASSSREGRTGANVLT
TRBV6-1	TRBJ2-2	ASVGGAGSRTGELF
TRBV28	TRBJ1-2	ASTTKGAGYGYT
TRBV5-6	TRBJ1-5	ASSDGTGEVQPQH
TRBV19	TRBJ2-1	ASSGWTGKQGQF
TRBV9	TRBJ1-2	ASSVEEGATGYT
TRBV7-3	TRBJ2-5	ASSYNGGGYQETQY
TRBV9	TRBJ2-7	ASSAGTGGTNEQY
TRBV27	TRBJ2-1	ASSFETSGAYNEQF
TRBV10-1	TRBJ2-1	ATRDRGEGEQF
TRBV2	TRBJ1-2	ASMGEYNSVNYGYT
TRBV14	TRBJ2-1	ASSHPGQGLYNEQF
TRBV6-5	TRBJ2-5	ASSSADRIQETQY
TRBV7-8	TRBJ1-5	ASSPEMAASLNQPQH
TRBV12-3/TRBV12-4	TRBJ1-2	ASSFIHPTGGYT
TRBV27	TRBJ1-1	ASSPGTGVRTEAF
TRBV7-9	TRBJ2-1	ASYPAGTYNEQF
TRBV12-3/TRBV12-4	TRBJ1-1	ASSLAAGGEAF
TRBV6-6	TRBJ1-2	ASSPDIGYT
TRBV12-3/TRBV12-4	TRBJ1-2	ASSLRQTDGYT
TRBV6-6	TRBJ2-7	ASVSGGPSYEQY
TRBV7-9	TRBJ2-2	ASSPSGEEVTGELF
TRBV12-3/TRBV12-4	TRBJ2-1	ASSFIAGTEDSYNEQF
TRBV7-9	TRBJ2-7	ASSDSGRGAYEQY
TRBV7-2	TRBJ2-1	ASGEYEQF
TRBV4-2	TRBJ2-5	ASSQEIAGVSETQY
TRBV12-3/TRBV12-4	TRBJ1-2	ASSTGTGVGGYT
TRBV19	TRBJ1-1	ASSTNSGTGTEAF
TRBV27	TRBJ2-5	ASSSPGTSGGARTQY
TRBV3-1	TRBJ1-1	ASSHPGQKIEAF
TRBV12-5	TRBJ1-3	ASGYRSPGNTIY